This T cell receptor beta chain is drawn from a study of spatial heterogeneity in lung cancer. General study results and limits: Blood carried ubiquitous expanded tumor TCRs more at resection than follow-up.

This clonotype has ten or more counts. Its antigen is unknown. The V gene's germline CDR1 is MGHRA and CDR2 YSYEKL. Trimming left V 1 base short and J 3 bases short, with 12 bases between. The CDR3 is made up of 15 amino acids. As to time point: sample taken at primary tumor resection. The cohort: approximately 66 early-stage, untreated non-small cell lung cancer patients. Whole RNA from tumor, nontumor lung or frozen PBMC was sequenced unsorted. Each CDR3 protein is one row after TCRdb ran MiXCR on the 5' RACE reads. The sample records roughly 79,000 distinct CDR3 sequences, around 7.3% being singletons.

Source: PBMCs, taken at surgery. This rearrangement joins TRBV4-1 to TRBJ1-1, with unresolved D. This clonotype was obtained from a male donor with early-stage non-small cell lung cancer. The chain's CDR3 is CASSQAYTVDTEAFF. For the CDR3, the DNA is TGCGCCAGCAGCCAAGCTTACACAGTGGACACTGAAGCTTTCTTT.